This is a list of T cell receptor beta chains from one sample in a study of CD8 T cells in ankylosing spondylitis. TCRdb reprocessed the 5' RACE reads via MiXCR and lists one record per CDR3 protein. The table lists about 540,000 distinct CDR3 sequences, roughly 13% of them singletons. Sequencing used blood, either unsorted or a sorted T cell fraction (not recorded which). Receptor source: a male donor with ankylosing spondylitis. CDR3s include the opening cysteine and the closing phenylalanine or tryptophan. The order of the fields is V gene, clone size, J gene, D gene, CDR3 protein, CDR3 DNA. The D gene is left open where the match is weak. For some rows the clone size is stated as once, few or many, or as a class when expanded; others skip it.

TRBV3-1	.	TRBJ2-5	.	CASCQDNLGKTQYF	TGTGCCAGCTGCCAGGATAACCTGGGGAAGACCCAGTACTTC
TRBV7-2	few	TRBJ2-1	TRBD2	CASSFAGGSTNEQFF	TGTGCCAGCAGCTTTGCGGGAGGGTCAACCAATGAGCAGTTCTTC
TRBV12-3/TRBV12-4	.	TRBJ2-2	.	CASSLEGISAGELFF	TGTGCCAGCAGTTTGGAGGGAATAAGTGCCGGGGAGCTGTTTTTT
TRBV7-9	many	TRBJ1-5	.	CASSSVNSNQPQHF	TGTGCCAGCAGCTCCGTAAATAGCAATCAGCCCCAGCATTTT
TRBV20-1	many	TRBJ2-3	.	CSAAHSGPDTQYF	TGCAGTGCTGCCCATTCCGGGCCAGATACGCAGTATTTT
TRBV12-3/TRBV12-4	few	TRBJ1-3	TRBD1	CASSIGTGFDGNTIYF	TGTGCCAGCAGCATAGGGACAGGGTTTGACGGAAACACCATATATTTT
TRBV19	few	TRBJ1-1	TRBD1	CASSTDREGLNTEAFF	TGTGCCAGTAGTACCGACAGGGAAGGGCTGAACACTGAAGCTTTCTTT
TRBV20-1	.	TRBJ2-1	TRBD2	CSARPSTSGDYNEQFF	TGCAGTGCTAGACCTTCGACTAGCGGTGACTACAATGAGCAGTTCTTC
TRBV5-1	few	TRBJ2-7	TRBD2	CASSPTSGGLAGDEQYF	TGCGCCAGCAGCCCCACCTCGGGGGGCCTAGCGGGAGACGAGCAGTACTTC
TRBV19	.	TRBJ2-1	TRBD1	CASSPTRSGGHNEQFF	TGTGCCAGTAGCCCTACTCGGTCAGGGGGACACAATGAGCAGTTCTTC
TRBV5-1	.	TRBJ2-1	.	CASTLGDYNEQFF	TGCGCCAGCACCCTCGGGGACTACAATGAGCAGTTCTTC
TRBV5-1	many	TRBJ2-1	.	CASSPDGTGHNEQFF	TGCGCCAGCAGCCCGGACGGGACGGGCCACAATGAGCAGTTCTTC
TRBV20-1	.	TRBJ2-7	TRBD1	CSGRGRGYEQYF	TGCAGTGGCAGGGGGCGCGGGTACGAGCAGTACTTC
TRBV7-2	.	TRBJ1-1	.	CASSPIEGLGTEAFF	TGTGCCAGCAGCCCCATTGAGGGACTCGGTACTGAAGCTTTCTTT
TRBV29-1	once	TRBJ2-5	TRBD2	CSVDSGRAWETQYF	TGCAGCGTGGATAGCGGGAGGGCCTGGGAGACCCAGTACTTC
TRBV29-1	many	TRBJ2-2	.	CSVGRWGSTGELFF	TGCAGCGTGGGGAGGTGGGGCAGCACCGGGGAGCTGTTTTTT
TRBV5-1	.	TRBJ2-3	TRBD2	CASSLVGGIGTDTQYF	TGCGCCAGCAGCTTGGTCGGGGGGATAGGCACAGATACGCAGTATTTT
TRBV12-3/TRBV12-4	.	TRBJ1-2	.	CASRETNLYGYTF	TGTGCCAGCAGAGAGACAAATCTCTATGGCTACACCTTC
TRBV7-2	.	TRBJ2-1	TRBD2	CASSPLAGVANEQFF	TGTGCCAGCAGCCCCCTAGCGGGAGTTGCGAATGAGCAGTTCTTC
TRBV2	few	TRBJ1-2	TRBD1	CASRLGTANGYTF	TGTGCCAGCCGCCTCGGGACAGCAAATGGCTACACCTTC
TRBV7-2	many	TRBJ2-1	.	CASSLRVDYNEQFF	TGTGCCAGCAGCTTAAGGGTTGACTACAATGAGCAGTTCTTC
TRBV7-2	.	TRBJ1-6	TRBD1	CASSFLLAGGGTVLHF	TGTGCCAGCAGCTTTTTACTAGCGGGGGGAGGGACAGTCCTCCACTTT
TRBV10-3	.	TRBJ2-7	TRBD2	CAISAGTSGFYEQYF	TGTGCCATCAGTGCAGGGACTAGCGGATTCTACGAGCAGTACTTC
TRBV6-5	.	TRBJ1-2	.	CASSYGVGEGWGYTF	TGTGCCAGCAGTTACGGCGTAGGGGAGGGTTGGGGCTACACCTTC
TRBV25-1	few	TRBJ2-1	TRBD1	CASRGQGRTYNEQFF	TGTGCCAGCAGAGGACAGGGTCGGACCTACAATGAGCAGTTCTTC
TRBV27	few	TRBJ2-7	.	CASSLSGTFVSYEQYF	TGTGCCAGCAGTTTATCCGGGACATTTGTTTCCTACGAGCAGTACTTC
TRBV4-2	many	TRBJ2-7	.	CASSQEFFANSYEQYF	TGTGCCAGCAGCCAAGAGTTTTTTGCCAACTCCTACGAGCAGTACTTC